This entry lists 19 T cell receptor beta chains sequenced from one sample in a study of T cells expressing NK-cell markers. Following a re-call of the 5' RACE reads, TCRdb has one entry per CDR3 protein and lacks DNA. Recorded for this sample: 130,000 to 150,000 distinct CDR3 sequences. The sequenced sample consisted of blood T cells: a sorted CD56 or NKG2C T cell subset, CD4+ or CD8+ T cells, or bulk PBMC T cells (not recorded which). The receptors shown here come from a man between 18 and 29 years old in good health.

V usage is TRBV12-5 and J usage is TRBJ2-1; absent DNA, TCRdb's TRBD1 call cannot be checked. The length of the CDR3 is 15 residues. Germline loops: CDR1 LGHNT, CDR2 FRNRAP. This chain's CDR3 is CASGERGVHYNEQFF.

This rearrangement joins TRBV5-1 to TRBJ2-3; TCRdb reports TRBD1, a call that lacks DNA to check it against. CDR3 length: 16 amino acids. Germline loops: CDR1 SGHRS, CDR2 YFSETQ. This CDR3 reads CASSFTGTPEGDTQYF.

The chain combines TRBV7-9 with TRBJ2-5; TCRdb calls TRBD1, which cannot be checked without DNA. Per germline, CDR1 SEHNR and CDR2 FQNEAQ (reference sequence). CDR3 length: 14 residues. CDR3 residues: CASRGGQGAKTQYF.

The rearrangement links TRBV20-1 to TRBJ2-3; TCRdb picks TRBD2, but there is no DNA to check that call. This CDR3 contains 14 residues. From germline, CDR1 is DFQATT and CDR2 SNEGSKA (reference sequence). The CDR3 reads CSARTSGSADTQYF.

The chain carries TRBV2 and TRBJ2-1; TCRdb's D call of TRBD2 is untestable without DNA. The CDR3 spans 15 residues. Germline V gives CDR1 SNHLY, CDR2 FYNNEI. The CDR3 spells CASSSGLAVDNEQFF.

The V call is TRBV7-7, the J call TRBJ1-1. CDR1 is SSHAT, CDR2 FNYEAQ, per germline (reference sequence). CDR3 length: 15 amino acids. The CDR3 loop is CASSPFREGGTEAFF.

J is TRBJ2-7 and V is TRBV4-2; TCRdb gives TRBD2 as the D gene, but with no DNA this cannot be confirmed. This CDR3 is built from 15 residues. Germline V CDR1 and CDR2: LGHNA, YNFKEQ. The CDR3 sequence: CASSPLTSGRNEQYF.

The chain employs TRBV29-1 and TRBJ2-3; the TCRdb call, TRBD1, lacks DNA for checking. The CDR3 spans 16 residues. In germline, CDR1 is SQVTM, CDR2 ANQGSEA. This CDR3 is CSVEGDRHLSTDTQYF.

The CDR3 loop is CASSLGGGEKLFF. The chain uses TRBV5-5 and TRBJ1-4; absent DNA, TCRdb's TRBD1 call cannot be checked. The CDR3 is made up of 13 amino acids. The germline V gene has CDR1 SGHKS and CDR2 YYEKEE (reference sequence). Together with reference TRBV5-5 and TRBJ1-4, the CDR3 gives the full variable domain: DAGVTQSPTHLIKTRGQQVTLRCSPISGHKSVSWYQQVLGQGPQFIFQYYEKEERGRGNFPDRFSARQFPNYSSELNVNALLLGDSALYLCASSLGGGEKLFFGSGTQLSVL.

This chain uses TRBV7-8 with TRBJ2-7. The germline CDR1 and CDR2 sequences are SGHVS and FQNEAQ. This CDR3 comprises 13 residues. CDR3 residues: CASSLVGATEQYF.

V gene TRBV20-1 combines with J gene TRBJ2-7. Germline V gene lookup returns CDR1 DFQATT and CDR2 SNEGSKA (reference sequence). CDR3 length: 14 residues. CDR3 loop: CSARDPYRSYEQYF.

The V call is TRBV6-1, the J call TRBJ1-5. Per the germline V gene, CDR1 is MNHNS and CDR2 is SASEGT. CDR3 size: 16 residues. The CDR3 here is CASSEIAEWSNQPQHF.

The chain is built from TRBV2 and TRBJ2-5. Germline CDR1 and CDR2: SNHLY and FYNNEI. The CDR3 totals 15 residues. CDR3 sequence reads: CASSEEVMVQETQYF.

V gene TRBV19 combines with J gene TRBJ2-2; TCRdb reports TRBD2, a call that lacks DNA to check it against. Germline-derived CDR1 and CDR2 are LNHDA and SQIVND (reference sequence). The CDR3 consists of 17 residues. The CDR3 is CATRDPPGGASTGELFF.

The chain couples TRBV20-1 to TRBJ1-1. CDR3 length: 12 amino acids. Germline V lookup: CDR1 DFQATT, CDR2 SNEGSKA (reference sequence). The CDR3 spells CSARWALGEAFF.

J is TRBJ1-1 and V is TRBV18. The CDR3 has 13 amino acids. The V gene's germline CDR1 is KGHSH and CDR2 LQKENI. CDR3 region: CASSPSRFTEAFF.

This chain uses TRBV20-1 with TRBJ2-7; the D gene TCRdb calls, TRBD2, cannot be checked with no DNA. Germline V lookup: CDR1 DFQATT, CDR2 SNEGSKA (reference sequence). This CDR3 region has 15 residues. The CDR3: CSNGLQRELPCEQYF.

The chain has TRBV28 and TRBJ2-3; TCRdb indicates TRBD2, and absent DNA this call remains unverified. The CDR3 runs to 17 residues. Germline V gene sequence: CDR1 MDHEN, CDR2 SYDVKM. Here the CDR3 reads CASTPPRSGRGTDTQYF.

The chain combines TRBV24-1 with TRBJ2-2; checking the TCRdb D call of TRBD1 is not possible without DNA. CDR3 length: 15 residues. Germline V gene sequence: CDR1 KGHDR, CDR2 SFDVKD. This CDR3 is CATGKGQQDTGELFF.